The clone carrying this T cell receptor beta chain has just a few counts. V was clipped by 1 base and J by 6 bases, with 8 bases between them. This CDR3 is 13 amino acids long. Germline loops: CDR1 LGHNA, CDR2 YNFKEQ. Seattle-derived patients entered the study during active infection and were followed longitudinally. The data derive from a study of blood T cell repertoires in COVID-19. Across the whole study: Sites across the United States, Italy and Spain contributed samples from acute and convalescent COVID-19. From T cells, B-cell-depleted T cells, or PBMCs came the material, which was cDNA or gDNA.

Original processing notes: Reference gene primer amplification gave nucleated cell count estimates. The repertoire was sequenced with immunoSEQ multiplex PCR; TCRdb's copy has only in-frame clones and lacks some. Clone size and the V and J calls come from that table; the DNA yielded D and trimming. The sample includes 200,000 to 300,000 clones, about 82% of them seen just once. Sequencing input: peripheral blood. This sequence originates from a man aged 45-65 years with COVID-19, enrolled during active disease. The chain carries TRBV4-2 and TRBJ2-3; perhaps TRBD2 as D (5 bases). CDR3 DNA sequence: TGTGCCAGCAGCCAAGTTTCGGGGGATACGCAGTATTTT. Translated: CASSQVSGDTQYF.